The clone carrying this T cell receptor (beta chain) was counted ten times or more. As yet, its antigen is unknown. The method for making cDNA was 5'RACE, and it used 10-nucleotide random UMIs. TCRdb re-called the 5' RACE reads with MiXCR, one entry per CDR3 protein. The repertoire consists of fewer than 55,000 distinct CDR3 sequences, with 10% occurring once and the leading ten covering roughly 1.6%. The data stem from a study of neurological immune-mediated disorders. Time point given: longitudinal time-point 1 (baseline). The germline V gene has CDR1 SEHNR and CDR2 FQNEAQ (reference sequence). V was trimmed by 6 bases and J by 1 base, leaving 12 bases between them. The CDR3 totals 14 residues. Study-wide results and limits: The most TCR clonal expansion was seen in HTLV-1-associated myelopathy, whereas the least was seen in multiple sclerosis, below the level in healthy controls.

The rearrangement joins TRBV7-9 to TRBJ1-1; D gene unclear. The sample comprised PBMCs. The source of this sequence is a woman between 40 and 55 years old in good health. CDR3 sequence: CASRVRGENTEAFF. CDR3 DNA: TGTGCCAGCAGAGTTCGCGGGGAGAACACTGAAGCTTTCTTT. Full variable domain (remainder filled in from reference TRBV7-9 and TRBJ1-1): DTGVSQNPRHKITKRGQNVTFRCDPISEHNRLYWYRQTLGQGPEFLTYFQNEAQLEKSRLLSDRFSAERPKGSFSTLEIQRTEQGDSAMYLCASRVRGENTEAFFGQGTRLTVV.